This T cell receptor beta chain was documented in a study of blood T cell repertoires in COVID-19. Study details: Samples came from the United States, Italy and Spain, spanning acute and convalescent COVID-19.

V lost 1 base, J lost 0 bases, and 10 bases lay in between. The V gene's germline CDR1 is LNHDA and CDR2 SQIVND (reference sequence). The CDR3 runs to 15 residues. Using immunoSEQ multiplex PCR, the repertoire was profiled, and TCRdb retains in-frame clones only, with some absent. Of about 140,000 clones in the sample, 85% were seen once. The receptor comes from a man aged 50-59 years with acute or convalescent COVID-19. The sequenced sample was peripheral blood. The V call is TRBV19, the J call TRBJ2-7; D is uncertain. Here the CDR3 reads CASSIGSPSSYEQYF. The CDR3 nucleotides read TGTGCCAGTAGTATAGGCAGTCCCAGCTCCTACGAGCAGTACTTC.